These 13 T cell receptor beta chains were all obtained from the same sample, sequenced in a study of T cells in Graves' hyperthyroidism and ophthalmopathy (dated by TCRdb to the late 2010s). The library was prepared using multiplex PCR. Instrument on record: Illumina HiSeq 2000. TCR beta CDR3 regions were amplified from RNA transcripts. The TCR CDR3 was subjected to a first round of RT-PCR using the HTBI primer set and the Qiagen OneStep RT-PCR kit. TCRdb itself trimmed the public reads at Q25 with fastp, ran MiXCR and retained productive beta chains. Each record represents a unique CDR3 protein, reported with the most common genes and DNA among its rows. The sample table shows about 560,000 distinct CDR3 sequences, and less than 20% are seen once. The top ten hold under 8% of the sample. The sample consisted of blood. The receptors here all came from a woman aged 30 to 39 with Graves' hyperthyroidism.

Note on this clonotype: A much bigger clone sits one base away, suggesting this may be a read error. In this CDR3 the conserved last residue, phenylalanine or tryptophan, is missing, so a read error is likely. The genes are TRBV27 and TRBJ1-2; 7 bases are shared with TRBD1. This CDR3 has 14 residues. Looked up from germline, CDR1 is MNHEY and CDR2 is SMNVEV (reference sequence). After removal of 4 bases from V and 7 bases from J, the junction contained 9 bases not matched to a gene. The DNA for the CDR3 is TGTGCCAGCAGTTGGGCAAGGGAGGGGGCTGGCTACACCCTC. Amino acid sequence: CASSWAREGAGYTL.

This clonotype was picked up many times. This chain links TRBV30 with TRBJ1-6, with TRBD1 matching over 8 bases. This CDR3 contains 12 residues. The germline V gene has CDR1 GTSNPN and CDR2 SVGIG (reference sequence). V gave up 5 bases and J gave up 8 bases; unmatched junction bases: 2. The CDR3 DNA reads TGTGCCTGGGCAGGGGGCTATTCACCCCTCCACTTT. This encodes CAWAGGYSPLHF.

This clonotype was seen many times. The chain combines TRBV20-1 with TRBJ2-7; TRBD2 agrees at 7 bases. With 5 bases clipped from V and 3 bases from J, the junction kept 10 bases outside the gene matches. The germline V gene encodes CDR1 DFQATT and CDR2 SNEGSKA (reference sequence). The CDR3 length is 14 residues. CDR3 region: CSASLEGLFYEQYF. The CDR3, as DNA: TGCAGTGCTTCCCTGGAGGGACTATTCTACGAGCAGTACTTC.

This clonotype was detected many times. The V and J genes are TRBV3-1 and TRBJ2-7; no clear D. This CDR3 spans 13 amino acids. Per germline, CDR1 LGHDT and CDR2 YNNKEL (reference sequence). V was shortened by 0 bases and J by 4 bases, with 7 bases between the two germline ends. DNA of the CDR3: TGTGCCAGCAGCCAAGAAGGTTCTTACGAGCAGTACTTC. This codes for CASSQEGSYEQYF.

Many counts were recorded for this clonotype. The V and J genes are TRBV7-9 and TRBJ1-4, with D perhaps TRBD1 (5 bases). The V end was cut by 5 bases, the J end by 7 bases, with 8 bases between. This CDR3 is 12 amino acids long. Germline CDR1 SEHNR, CDR2 FQNEAQ (reference sequence). CDR3 DNA: TGTGCCAGCAGCCGGGACGGTGAAAAACTGTTTTTT. It yields the protein CASSRDGEKLFF.

The gene calls are TRBV6-1 and TRBJ1-1, with 8 nucleotides matching TRBD1. Germline CDR1 and CDR2: MNHNS and SASEGT. J was trimmed by 0 bases and V by 7 bases; bases with no gene match: 7. CDR3 size: 15 residues. Here the CDR3 reads CASTRQGSLNTEAFF. In DNA form, the CDR3 reads TGTGCCAGCACACGACAGGGGTCATTGAACACTGAAGCTTTCTTT.

This clonotype was counted ten times or more. This chain uses TRBV12-3 or TRBV12-4 with TRBJ2-2; D is perhaps TRBD2 (5 bases). V gave up 5 bases and J gave up 2 bases, with 18 bases separating them. The CDR3 extends over 17 amino acids. CDR3: CASSPAMRAPNTGELFF. The DNA of the CDR3 is TGTGCCAGCAGTCCCGCGATGCGGGCCCCAAACACCGGGGAGCTGTTTTTT.

This chain uses TRBV6-1 with TRBJ2-2; 8 bases agree with TRBD2. From germline, CDR1 is MNHNS and CDR2 SASEGT. Trimming at V came to 4 bases and at J to 5 bases, leaving 6 bases not matched to a gene. CDR3 size: 15 residues. DNA for the CDR3: TGTGCCAGCAGTGCAACTAGCGGCGTTACCGGGGAGCTGTTTTTT. Amino acids: CASSATSGVTGELFF.

The rearrangement uses TRBV5-1 and TRBJ2-3, with a possible D match to TRBD2 (5 bases). This CDR3 contains 16 residues. Looked up from germline, CDR1 is SGHRS and CDR2 is YFSETQ. V gave up 6 bases and J gave up 1 base, with 18 bases separating them. The DNA for the CDR3 is TGCGCCAGCAACCTAGCCCCGGAACTGGGCACAGATACGCAGTATTTT. Its translation is CASNLAPELGTDTQYF.

The gene calls are TRBV5-8 and TRBJ1-3; perhaps TRBD1 as D (6 bases). Between the trimmed V and J ends, which lost 0 bases and 1 base, there was a span of 11 bases. CDR1 and CDR2 from the germline V gene are SGHTS and YDEGEE. The length of the CDR3 is 16 residues. The CDR3 DNA reads TGTGCCAGCAGCTTGGCGGGGGGCGCATCTGGAAACACCATATATTTT. Protein sequence: CASSLAGGASGNTIYF. The whole variable domain, filled in from reference TRBV5-8 and TRBJ1-3, reads EAGVTQSPTHLIKTRGQQATLRCSPISGHTSVYWYQQALGLGLQFLLWYDEGEERNRGNFPPRFSGRQFPNYSSELNVNALELEDSALYLCASSLAGGASGNTIYFGEGSWLTVV.

In this sample, this clonotype turned up many times. This chain joins TRBV18 and TRBJ2-1, with D possibly matching TRBD2 (6 bases). This CDR3 has 15 amino acids. Per germline, CDR1 KGHSH and CDR2 LQKENI. The ends were cut back, 0 bases at V and 1 base at J, with 7 bases in the middle. The CDR3 region is CASSPPGGSYNEQFF. The CDR3 DNA sequence: TGTGCCAGCTCACCACCGGGGGGATCCTACAATGAGCAGTTCTTC.

The chain links TRBV12-3 or TRBV12-4 to TRBJ2-7; D is perhaps TRBD2 (6 bases). Trimming took 2 bases from V and 2 from J, leaving 10 bases between them. There are 14 residues in the CDR3. CDR3 nucleotides: TGTGCCAGCAGTTTACGGGGGAGAACCTACGAGCAGTACTTC. Amino acids: CASSLRGRTYEQYF.

V usage is TRBV7-9 and J usage is TRBJ2-3, with TRBD2 matching over 8 bases. The ends lost 5 bases at V and 4 bases at J; junction bases unmatched: 14. Germline V lookup: CDR1 SEHNR, CDR2 FQNEAQ (reference sequence). CDR3 length equals 17 residues. The CDR3 loop is CASSQDGGLGMADTQYF. The CDR3 nucleotides are TGTGCCAGCAGCCAAGATGGGGGACTAGGCATGGCAGATACGCAGTATTTT.